This TCR beta chain is drawn from a study of blood T cell repertoires in COVID-19. Overall study context: Sites in the United States, Italy and Spain provided acute and convalescent COVID-19 samples. In each case, the material was cDNA or gDNA derived from T cells, B-cell-depleted T cells, or PBMCs.

A COVID-19 case had been met by exposed participants during the 2 weeks before study entry. This table comes from immunoSEQ multiplex PCR, and its TCRdb copy is limited to in-frame clones, with some not included. Among roughly 250,000 clones listed, just under 90% were seen once. The CDR3 has 15 residues. Trimming left V 10 bases short and J 2 bases short, with 18 bases between. Germline V gene data show CDR1 as LNHDA and CDR2 as SQIVND (reference sequence). Sequencing used PBMCs or T cells enriched from blood (not recorded which). V gene TRBV19 combines with J gene TRBJ1-3, with D possibly being TRBD1 (5 bases). The source of this sequence is a man aged 45-60 years who had been exposed to COVID-19. The DNA for the CDR3 is TGTGCCACTTCCCAGCAGGGAAGGGCTGGAAACACCATATATTTT. Translating it yields CATSQQGRAGNTIYF.